A selection of T cell receptor beta chains follows, all from one sample in a study of shared clonotypes between healthy human individuals. Some clones are missing from TCRdb's copy, which holds only in-frame ones; the method was immunoSEQ multiplex PCR. This sample has some 1,400,000 clones; approximately 97% occur once, and the top ten carry approximately 1.2%. Sequencing was carried out using naive CD4+ T cells sorted from blood. These receptors all stem from a man aged 30-40 years in good health. Each CDR3 is given with its conserved first and last residue. The D gene is left open where the match is weak. Where a row states a size, it is once, few, many or the class of an expanded clone; other rows omit it.

length: 16; J: TRBJ2-1; size: NA; V: TRBV7-7; D: TRBD1; CDR3: CASSYRAGTGTNEQFF; DNA: TGTGCCAGCAGCTATCGCGCCGGGACAGGGACCAATGAGCAGTTCTTC
length: 12; J: TRBJ2-1; size: NA; V: TRBV11-2; D: TRBD2; CDR3: CASSFSGTPQFF; DNA: TGTGCCAGCAGCTTTAGCGGGACTCCTCAGTTCTTC
length: 15; J: TRBJ1-5; size: NA; V: TRBV11-2; D: NA; CDR3: CASSLGRGGYQPQHF; DNA: TGTGCCAGCAGCCTGGGGCGGGGGGGTTATCAGCCCCAGCATTTT
length: 14; J: TRBJ2-3; size: NA; V: TRBV2; D: TRBD1; CDR3: CASSGDRGADTQYF; DNA: TGTGCCAGCAGTGGGGACAGGGGTGCAGATACGCAGTATTTT
length: 12; J: TRBJ1-2; size: once; V: TRBV7-9; D: NA; CDR3: CASDDANYGYTF; DNA: TGTGCCAGCGATGACGCTAACTATGGCTACACCTTC
length: 15; J: TRBJ2-6; size: NA; V: TRBV27; D: TRBD1; CDR3: CASRGQGSGANVLTF; DNA: TGTGCCAGCAGGGGACAGGGAAGTGGGGCCAACGTCCTGACTTTC
length: 12; J: TRBJ2-1; size: many; V: TRBV7-3; D: NA; CDR3: CASSPQGYEQFF; DNA: TGTGCCAGCAGCCCACAGGGCTATGAGCAGTTCTTC
length: 14; J: TRBJ2-1; size: NA; V: TRBV5-5; D: NA; CDR3: CASSLRQGRDEQFF; DNA: TGTGCCAGCAGCTTGCGACAGGGGAGGGATGAGCAGTTCTTC
length: 17; J: TRBJ2-1; size: NA; V: TRBV10-2; D: TRBD2; CDR3: CASSGLAGGPMHNEQFF; DNA: TGCGCCAGTTCGGGACTAGCGGGAGGGCCGATGCACAATGAGCAGTTCTTC
length: 17; J: TRBJ2-4; size: NA; V: TRBV11-2; D: TRBD2; CDR3: CAILPGKVAGVGNIQYF; DNA: TGTGCCATCCTACCGGGGAAGGTAGCGGGAGTCGGGAACATTCAGTACTTC
length: 13; J: TRBJ2-5; size: NA; V: TRBV28; D: TRBD1; CDR3: CASRGQGEETQYF; DNA: TGTGCCAGCAGGGGACAGGGAGAAGAGACCCAGTACTTC
length: 18; J: TRBJ1-3; size: NA; V: TRBV4-2; D: NA; CDR3: CASSHGGRVMSSGNTIYF; DNA: TGTGCCAGCAGCCACGGGGGCCGGGTGATGAGCTCTGGAAACACCATATATTTT
length: 15; J: TRBJ1-3; size: NA; V: TRBV5-1; D: NA; CDR3: CASSLEPVSGNTIYF; DNA: TGCGCCAGCAGCTTGGAGCCAGTCTCTGGAAACACCATATATTTT
length: 16; J: TRBJ2-7; size: once; V: TRBV4-1; D: NA; CDR3: CASSPPPQRASYEQYF; DNA: TGCGCCAGCAGCCCCCCCCCACAGCGGGCCTCCTACGAGCAGTACTTC
length: 16; J: TRBJ2-5; size: NA; V: TRBV28; D: NA; CDR3: CASIPLGAVALETQYF; DNA: TGTGCCAGCATCCCACTTGGGGCAGTAGCCTTGGAGACCCAGTACTTC
length: 15; J: TRBJ2-7; size: NA; V: TRBV10-2; D: NA; CDR3: CASGSPRLGNYEQYF; DNA: TGCGCCAGCGGGTCGCCGAGGTTGGGGAACTACGAGCAGTACTTC
length: 18; J: TRBJ2-2; size: NA; V: TRBV10-2; D: TRBD2; CDR3: CASSETGTSGSFGGELFF; DNA: TGCGCCAGCAGTGAGACCGGGACTAGCGGGAGCTTTGGCGGGGAGCTGTTTTTT
length: 14; J: TRBJ2-2; size: NA; V: TRBV7-7; D: NA; CDR3: CASSLAYGGGELFF; DNA: TGTGCTAGCAGCTTAGCGTACGGGGGCGGGGAGCTGTTTTTT
length: 15; J: TRBJ1-2; size: NA; V: TRBV14; D: NA; CDR3: CASSRIQGLNYGYTF; DNA: TGTGCCAGCAGCCGCATTCAGGGTTTGAACTATGGCTACACCTTC
length: 14; J: TRBJ1-2; size: NA; V: TRBV5-5; D: TRBD1; CDR3: CASTRDRVGSGYTF; DNA: TGTGCCAGCACCCGAGACAGGGTGGGTTCTGGCTACACCTTC
length: 15; J: TRBJ2-1; size: NA; V: TRBV6-5; D: NA; CDR3: CASSYSLGVENEQFF; DNA: TGTGCCAGCAGTTACTCCCTGGGGGTGGAGAATGAGCAGTTCTTC
length: 14; J: TRBJ2-3; size: NA; V: TRBV13; D: NA; CDR3: CASSSQGRTDTQYF; DNA: TGTGCCAGCAGCTCGCAGGGACGCACAGATACGCAGTATTTT
length: 15; J: TRBJ2-7; size: NA; V: TRBV19; D: NA; CDR3: CATAVLRDKLRKQYF; DNA: TGTGCCACCGCGGTTCTGCGGGATAAGCTACGGAAGCAGTACTTC
length: 16; J: TRBJ2-1; size: NA; V: TRBV5-1; D: TRBD2; CDR3: CASSLVLAGSYNEQFF; DNA: TGCGCCAGCAGCTTGGTACTAGCGGGCAGCTACAATGAGCAGTTCTTC
length: 14; J: TRBJ1-5; size: NA; V: TRBV28; D: TRBD1; CDR3: CASRAGTGNQPQHF; DNA: TGTGCCAGCCGCGCCGGGACAGGGAATCAGCCCCAGCATTTT
length: 17; J: TRBJ2-3; size: NA; V: TRBV4-3; D: NA; CDR3: CASPHRLAHRSADTQYF; DNA: TGCGCCAGCCCACATCGGCTAGCTCATAGATCGGCAGATACGCAGTATTTT
length: 15; J: TRBJ2-7; size: NA; V: TRBV5-4; D: NA; CDR3: CASSSGGQARYEQYF; DNA: TGTGCCAGCAGCTCTGGGGGGCAGGCCCGATACGAGCAGTACTTC
length: 14; J: TRBJ1-2; size: NA; V: TRBV28; D: NA; CDR3: CASSSPGDNYGYTF; DNA: TGTGCCAGCAGTTCCCCAGGGGATAACTATGGCTACACCTTC
length: 15; J: TRBJ1-5; size: once; V: TRBV2; D: TRBD1; CDR3: CASCRDRYSNQPQHF; DNA: TGTGCCAGCTGTCGGGACAGATATAGCAATCAGCCCCAGCATTTT
length: 12; J: TRBJ2-3; size: NA; V: TRBV7-2; D: TRBD1; CDR3: CASSRQGVAQYF; DNA: TGTGCCAGCAGCCGGCAGGGGGTGGCGCAGTATTTT
length: 16; J: TRBJ1-4; size: NA; V: TRBV5-1; D: NA; CDR3: CASSPTPGRPNEKLFF; DNA: TGCGCCAGCAGCCCTACTCCGGGACGGCCTAATGAAAAACTGTTTTTT
length: 16; J: TRBJ2-2; size: NA; V: TRBV10-3; D: TRBD1; CDR3: CAIRREGTGGTGELFF; DNA: TGTGCCATCAGAAGAGAAGGGACAGGGGGAACCGGGGAGCTGTTTTTT